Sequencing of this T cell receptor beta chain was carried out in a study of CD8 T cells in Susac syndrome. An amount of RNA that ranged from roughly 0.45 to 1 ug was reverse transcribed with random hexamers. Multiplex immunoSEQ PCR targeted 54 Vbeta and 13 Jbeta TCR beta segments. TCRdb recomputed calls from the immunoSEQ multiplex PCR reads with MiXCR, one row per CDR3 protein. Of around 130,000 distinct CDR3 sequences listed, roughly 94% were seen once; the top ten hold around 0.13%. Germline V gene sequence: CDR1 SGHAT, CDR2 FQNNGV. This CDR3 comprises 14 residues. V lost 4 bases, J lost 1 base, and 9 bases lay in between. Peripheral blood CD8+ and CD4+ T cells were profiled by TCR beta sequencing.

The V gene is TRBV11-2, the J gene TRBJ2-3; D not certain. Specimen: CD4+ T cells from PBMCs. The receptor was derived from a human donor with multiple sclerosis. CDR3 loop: CASSSLPGTDTQYF. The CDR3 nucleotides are TGTGCCAGCAGCTCCCTCCCTGGCACAGATACGCAGTATTTT.